A selection of T cell receptor beta chains follows, all from one sample in a study of cytotoxic CD8 clonotypes in ibrutinib-treated CLL. Here immunoSEQ multiplex PCR was the method, and the copy in TCRdb shows in-frame clones only, minus some. The repertoire holds roughly 200,000 clones, roughly 72% seen once, with about an eighth in the top ten. This sample comprised PBMCs, obtained after 24 months of ibrutinib treatment. Every receptor here comes from a human donor with chronic lymphocytic leukemia. The CDR3 runs from the conserved cysteine through the conserved F or W. The size of a clone is reported for some rows only, either as once, few or many, or as a class for expanded clones.

>18|few|TRBV4-2
CASSQELLGGSSYNEQFF
>15|NA|TRBV29-1
CSAKRSSGSGETQYF
>11|NA|TRBV10-3
CATRDTDTQYF
>16|once|TRBV27
CASSFHRDLSNQPQHF
>15|few|TRBV4-1
CASSQVTGTYNEQFF
>18|NA|TRBV6-1
CASSEGVPWTGPSYEQYF
>13|few|TRBV7-2
CASSLAPPYEQYF
>11|NA|TRBV20-1
CSARDAGEQYF
>12|few|TRBV7-3
CASSLGGIEQFF
>14|NA|TRBV28
CASSKQGFSEKLFF
>15|NA|TRBV10-3
CAISESPSSTDTQYF
>15|NA|TRBV9
CASSVTSASTDTQYF
>15|NA|TRBV4-1
CASSQPDATYNEQFF
>13|NA|TRBV9
CASSPSLVNEQFF
>12|NA|TRBV6-1
CASSDWSFEQYF
>17|NA|TRBV4-1
CASSHRPVLAGGETQYF
>15|NA|TRBV28
CASSGQEGQDYGYTF
>16|NA|TRBV10-3
CAIAGTGGQGANVLTF
>17|NA|TRBV27
CASSRFGGRDSKNIQYF
>15|NA|TRBV4-1
CASSTSGPNTGELFF
>14|NA|TRBV19
CASKVAGGTYEQYF
>14|NA|TRBV5-1
CASSFVSSYNEQFF
>14|NA|TRBV10-3
CATQRTGDGYEQYF
>15|few|TRBV11-2
CASSTPGMRSYEQYF
>15|NA|TRBV6-1
CASSSPDRGIYEQYF
>14|few|TRBV15
CATSKRQANYGYTF
>14|once|TRBV5-6
CASTQPGWNTEAFF
>17|NA|TRBV7-9
CASSLEWPRKNTGELFF
>12|NA|TRBV28
CASSPTSYGYTF
>13|NA|TRBV6-5
CASSLEPRYEQYF
>16|NA|TRBV15
CATSRSLAGLYNEQFF
>15|NA|TRBV5-4
CASSKTSGRADEQFF
>13|NA|TRBV4-3
CASSQVPGSEQYF
>16|few|TRBV6-6
CASSSPDVSSYNEQFF
>15|NA|TRBV7-6
CASSDGTGIGETQYF
>15|once|TRBV4-1
CASSQDSAGGETQYF
>14|few|TRBV6-1
CASMKFLSTDTQYF
>17|NA|TRBV25-1
CASSERRLFLDNQPQHF
>12|NA|TRBV10-3
CAISESGLEQFF
>17|NA|TRBV29-1
CSVEDPLIGGRTGELFF
>15|NA|TRBV23-1
CASSQPNGSNQPQHF
>15|NA|TRBV19
CASSDLAGDRETQYF
>14|few|TRBV18
CASSPPPAGYEQFF
>15|NA|TRBV7-2
CASSWEFLSNQPQHF
>15|NA|TRBV9
CASSETTSFTDTQYF
>14|NA|TRBV5-1
CASSEQGIDQPQHF
>13|NA|TRBV2
CASSSPTNEKLFF
>13|NA|TRBV27
CASSPEDLTEAFF
>14|NA|TRBV9
CASSVRGLTGELFF
>15|once|TRBV9
CASHQYGGNTDTQYF
>15|NA|TRBV6-6
CASSPPGQAYNEQFF
>13|NA|TRBV7-9
CASSSEGTGEQYF
>13|NA|TRBV6-5
CASSYSRGNTIYF
>14|NA|TRBV15
CATDKGQNTGELFF
>16|NA|TRBV7-2
CASSLLRQGGSYGYTF
>19|NA|TRBV27
CASMGFSGRAKSGTDTQYF